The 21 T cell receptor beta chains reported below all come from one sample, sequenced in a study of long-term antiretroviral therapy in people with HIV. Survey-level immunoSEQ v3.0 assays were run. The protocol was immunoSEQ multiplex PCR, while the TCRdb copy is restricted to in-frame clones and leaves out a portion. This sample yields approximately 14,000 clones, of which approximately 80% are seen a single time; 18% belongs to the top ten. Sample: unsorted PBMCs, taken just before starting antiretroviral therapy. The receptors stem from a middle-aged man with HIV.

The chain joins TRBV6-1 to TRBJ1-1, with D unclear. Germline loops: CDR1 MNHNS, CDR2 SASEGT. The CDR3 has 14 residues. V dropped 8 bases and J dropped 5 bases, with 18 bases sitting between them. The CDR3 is CASPAVGRSTEAFF. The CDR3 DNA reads TGTGCCAGCCCGGCTGTGGGGAGGTCAACTGAAGCTTTCTTT.

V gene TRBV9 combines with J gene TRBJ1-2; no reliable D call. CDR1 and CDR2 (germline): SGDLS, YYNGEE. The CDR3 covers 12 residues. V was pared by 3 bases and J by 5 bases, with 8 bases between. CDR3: CASSGTRYGYTF. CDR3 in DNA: TGTGCCAGCAGCGGAACCCGTTATGGCTACACCTTC.

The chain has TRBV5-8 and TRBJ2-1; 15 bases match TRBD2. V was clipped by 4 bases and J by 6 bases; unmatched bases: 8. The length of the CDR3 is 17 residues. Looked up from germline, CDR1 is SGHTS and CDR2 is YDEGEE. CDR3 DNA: TGTGCCAGCAGCCGAGGGACTAGCGGGAGGTCGGGCAATGAGCAGTTCTTC. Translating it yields CASSRGTSGRSGNEQFF.

CDR3 residues: CASSASPGAAYTGELFF. CDR3 nucleotides: TGTGCCAGCAGCGCATCCCCGGGGGCGGCCTACACCGGGGAGCTGTTTTTT. The chain couples TRBV7-9 to TRBJ2-2; D assignment may be TRBD1 or TRBD2 (6 bases each). The CDR3 consists of 17 residues. Germline V CDR1 and CDR2: SEHNR, FQNEAQ (reference sequence). Deletions cut 5 bases from V and 3 bases from J, with 19 bases between.

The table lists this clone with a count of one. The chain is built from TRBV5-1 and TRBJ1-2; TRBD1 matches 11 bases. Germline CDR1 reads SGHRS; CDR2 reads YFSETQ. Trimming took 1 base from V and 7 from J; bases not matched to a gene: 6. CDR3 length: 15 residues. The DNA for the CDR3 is TGCGCCAGCAGCTTGCAGGGACAGGGGGTAGGTGGCTACACCTTC. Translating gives CASSLQGQGVGGYTF.

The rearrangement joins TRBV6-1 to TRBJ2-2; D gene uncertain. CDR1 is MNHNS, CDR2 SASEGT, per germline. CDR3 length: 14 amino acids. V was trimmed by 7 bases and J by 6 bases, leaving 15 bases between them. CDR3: CASNTSPEAGELFF. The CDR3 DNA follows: TGTGCCAGCAACACGTCCCCAGAGGCCGGGGAGCTGTTTTTT.

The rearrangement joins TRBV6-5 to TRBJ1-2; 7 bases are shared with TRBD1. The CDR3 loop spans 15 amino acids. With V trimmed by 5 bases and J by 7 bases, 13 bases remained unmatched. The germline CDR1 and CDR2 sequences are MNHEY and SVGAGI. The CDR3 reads CASSLTGKGFGGYTF. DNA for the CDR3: TGTGCCAGCAGTCTGACAGGGAAGGGATTTGGTGGCTACACCTTC.

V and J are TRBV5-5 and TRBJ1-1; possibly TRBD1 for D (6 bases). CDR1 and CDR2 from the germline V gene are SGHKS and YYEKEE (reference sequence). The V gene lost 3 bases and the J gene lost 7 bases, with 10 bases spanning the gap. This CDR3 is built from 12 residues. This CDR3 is CASSYGGLEAFF. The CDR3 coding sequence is TGTGCCAGCAGCTACGGGGGGCTTGAAGCTTTCTTT.

CDR3 in DNA: TGCAGCGTTGACCCTGGACAGGGGGTCACCTTC. This sequence encodes CSVDPGQGVTF. The chain uses TRBV29-1 and TRBJ1-2, with TRBD1 matching over 10 bases. The ends lost 3 bases at V and 13 bases at J; junction bases unmatched: 5. The germline V gene has CDR1 SQVTM and CDR2 ANQGSEA. The CDR3 is made up of 11 amino acids. The full variable domain, with the rest looked up from reference TRBV29-1 and TRBJ1-2, is SAVISQKPSRDICQRGTSLTIQCQVDSQVTMMFWYRQQPGQSLTLIATANQGSEATYESGFVIDKFPISRPNLTFSTLTVSNMSPEDSSIYLCSVDPGQGVTFGSGTRLTVV.

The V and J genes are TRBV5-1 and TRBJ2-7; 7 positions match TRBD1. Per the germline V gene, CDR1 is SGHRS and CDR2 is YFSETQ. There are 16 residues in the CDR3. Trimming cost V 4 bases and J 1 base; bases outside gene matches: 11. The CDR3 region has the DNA TGCGCCAGCAGCCCGGAGGCCGGGACAGATTCCTACGAGCAGTACTTC. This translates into CASSPEAGTDSYEQYF.

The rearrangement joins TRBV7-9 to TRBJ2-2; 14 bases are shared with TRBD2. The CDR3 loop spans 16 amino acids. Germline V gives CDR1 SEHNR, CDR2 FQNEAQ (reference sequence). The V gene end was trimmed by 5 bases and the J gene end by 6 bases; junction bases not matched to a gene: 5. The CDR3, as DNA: TGTGCCAGCAGCACGGGACTAGCGGGAGAGGCCGGGGAGCTGTTTTTT. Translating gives CASSTGLAGEAGELFF.

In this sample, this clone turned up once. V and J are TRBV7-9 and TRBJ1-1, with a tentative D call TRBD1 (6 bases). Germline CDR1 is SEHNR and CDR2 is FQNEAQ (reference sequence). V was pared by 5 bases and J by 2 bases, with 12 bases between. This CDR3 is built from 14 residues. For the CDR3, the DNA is TGTGCCAGCAGCCCCGGACAGAAAAACACTGAAGCTTTCTTT. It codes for CASSPGQKNTEAFF.

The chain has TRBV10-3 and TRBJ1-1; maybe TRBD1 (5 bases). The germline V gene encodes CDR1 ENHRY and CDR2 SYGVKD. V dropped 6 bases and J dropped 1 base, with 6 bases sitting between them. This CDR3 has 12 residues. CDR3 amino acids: CAIRDRNTEAFF. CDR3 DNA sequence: TGTGCCATCAGAGACAGGAACACTGAAGCTTTCTTT.

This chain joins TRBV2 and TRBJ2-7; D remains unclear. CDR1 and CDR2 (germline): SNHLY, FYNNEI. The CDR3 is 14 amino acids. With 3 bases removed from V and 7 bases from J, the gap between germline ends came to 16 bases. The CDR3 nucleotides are TGTGCCAGCAGTGACCGCTCCATTCCTTTAGAGCAGTACTTC. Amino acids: CASSDRSIPLEQYF.

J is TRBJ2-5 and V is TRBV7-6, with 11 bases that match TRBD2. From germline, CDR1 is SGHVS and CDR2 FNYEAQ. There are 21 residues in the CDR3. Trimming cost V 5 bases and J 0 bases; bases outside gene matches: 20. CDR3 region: CASSQTSGIFLSREHQETQYF. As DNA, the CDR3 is TGTGCCAGCAGCCAGACTAGCGGGATTTTTTTGTCCAGAGAACACCAAGAGACCCAGTACTTC.

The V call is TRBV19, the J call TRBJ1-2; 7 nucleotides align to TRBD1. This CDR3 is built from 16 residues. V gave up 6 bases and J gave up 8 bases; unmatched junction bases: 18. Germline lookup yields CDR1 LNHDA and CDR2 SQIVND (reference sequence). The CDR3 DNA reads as TGTGCCAGTAGAACCCGCCCCGGGACAGCCGGAGGGGGCTACACCTTC. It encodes CASRTRPGTAGGGYTF.

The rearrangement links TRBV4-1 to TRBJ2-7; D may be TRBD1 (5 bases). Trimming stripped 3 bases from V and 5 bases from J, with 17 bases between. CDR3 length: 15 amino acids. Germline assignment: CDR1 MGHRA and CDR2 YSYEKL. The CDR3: CASSQSSQGNNEQYF. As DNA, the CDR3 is TGCGCCAGCAGCCAGTCTTCCCAGGGAAATAACGAGCAGTACTTC.

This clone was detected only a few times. The chain's CDR3 is CASSYVSTGELFF. CDR3 DNA sequence: TGTGCCAGCAGTTACGTTAGTACCGGGGAGCTGTTTTTT. The chain uses TRBV6-5 and TRBJ2-2; no clear D gene. Germline V gene sequence: CDR1 MNHEY, CDR2 SVGAGI. This CDR3 has 13 residues. Trimming shortened V by 2 bases and J by 5 bases, and 6 bases separated the two germline ends.

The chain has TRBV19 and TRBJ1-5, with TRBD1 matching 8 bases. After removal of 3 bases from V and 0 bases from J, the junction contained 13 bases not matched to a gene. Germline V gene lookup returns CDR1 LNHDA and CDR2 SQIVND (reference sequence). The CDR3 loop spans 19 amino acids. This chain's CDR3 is CASSMNLYRDRSSNQPQHF. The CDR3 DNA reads TGTGCCAGTAGTATGAATCTTTACCGGGACAGGAGTAGCAATCAGCCCCAGCATTTT.

CDR3 amino acids: CASSGGIGLNYGYTF. In DNA form, the CDR3 reads TGTGCCAGCAGTGGAGGGATAGGACTTAACTATGGCTACACCTTC. The chain uses TRBV6-1 and TRBJ1-2; D unclear. Trimming took off 4 bases at V and 1 base at J, with 13 bases between the two ends. The CDR3 spans 15 residues. Germline values: CDR1 MNHNS, CDR2 SASEGT.

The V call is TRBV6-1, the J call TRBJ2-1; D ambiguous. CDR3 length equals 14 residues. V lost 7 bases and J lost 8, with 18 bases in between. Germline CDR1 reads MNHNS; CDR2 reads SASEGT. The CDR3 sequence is CASTLVGQLDEQFF. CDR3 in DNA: TGTGCCAGCACCCTAGTCGGGCAACTCGATGAGCAGTTCTTC.